This entry describes one TCR delta chain. Antigen: not known. One junction end disagrees with the germline gene, perhaps due to a read error. The identical CDR3 is also encoded by other nucleotide sequences in the sample. The sample belongs to a study of Vδ1+ human thymocytes. Notes on the study in general: Thymic delta-chain repertoires held roughly 20% Vdelta2 sequences and few Vdelta3, despite high sort purity. Thymic TRG and TRD repertoires appeared highly polyclonal. Bulk data may be misread because of unexpected Vdelta2 sequences.

Sequences come from RNA converted to cDNA by reverse transcription. CDR3 amplicons came from multiplex PCR with pooled V-gene forward and constant-region reverse primers. TCRdb re-identified clones in the multiplex PCR reads via CATT. This sample has around 24,000 delta-chain clones, with 29% found just once. Thymocytes were sorted as CD3+ TCRVdelta1+ TCRVdelta2- after alphabeta T cell depletion. Purity of the sorted Vdelta1+ thymocytes ranged from 98% to 99.6%. Germline CDR1 is TSWWSYY and CDR2 is QGS. The CDR3 contains 20 residues. This clonotype was obtained from a boy under two years old who had congenital heart surgery. The material sequenced was Vdelta1+ gamma-delta thymocytes from the thymus. Subset of the sample: FACS-sorted CD3+ TCRalphabeta- TCRVdelta1+ TCRVdelta2- thymocytes. The chain couples TRDV1 to TRDJ1; 11 bases map to TRDD3. CDR3 sequence: CALAPTRLYWGIMYTDKLIF. The DNA of the CDR3 is TGTGCTCTTGCCCCTACTCGGCTATACTGGGGGATAATGTACACCGATAAACTCATCTTC.